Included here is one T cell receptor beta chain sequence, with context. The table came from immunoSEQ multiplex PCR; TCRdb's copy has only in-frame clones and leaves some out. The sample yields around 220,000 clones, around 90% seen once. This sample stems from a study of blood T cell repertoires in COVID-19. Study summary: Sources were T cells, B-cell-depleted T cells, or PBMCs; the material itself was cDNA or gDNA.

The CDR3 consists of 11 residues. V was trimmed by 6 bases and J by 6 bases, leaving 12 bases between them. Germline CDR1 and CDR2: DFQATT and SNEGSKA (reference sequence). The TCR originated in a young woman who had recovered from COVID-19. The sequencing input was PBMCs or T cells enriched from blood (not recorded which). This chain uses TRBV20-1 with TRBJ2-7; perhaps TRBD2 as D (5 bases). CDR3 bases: TGCAGTGCCAAGGGAGTTCGCGAGCAGTACTTC. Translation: CSAKGVREQYF.